A single sample gave rise to the 17 T cell receptor beta chains below, sequenced in a study of T-cell memory formation after mild COVID-19. Using its own MiXCR run on the 5' RACE reads, TCRdb lists one record per CDR3 protein. The table shows about 90,000 distinct CDR3 sequences, with less than 15% occurring only once. The source material was PBMCs or a T cell subset sorted from them (not recorded which). These receptors came from a man younger than 35 who had mild COVID-19 (a few samples of this study predate the infection). Cell type and time point are not known.

This clonotype was counted between two and nine times. This chain links TRBV12-3 or TRBV12-4 with TRBJ2-2; TRBD1 matches at 9 bases. V was pared by 6 bases and J by 1 base, with 9 bases of the junction left unmatched. The CDR3 is made up of 17 amino acids. CDR3 residues: CASRLTGGQGNTGELFF. The DNA for the CDR3 is TGTGCCAGCAGACTCACCGGGGGACAGGGGAACACCGGGGAGCTGTTTTTT.

The genes are TRBV2 and TRBJ2-7; 8 bases agree with TRBD2. The CDR3 has 13 residues. J was trimmed by 3 bases and V by 7 bases; bases with no gene match: 5. Germline V gives CDR1 SNHLY, CDR2 FYNNEI. This CDR3 is CASNGGDYYEQYF. In DNA form, the CDR3 reads TGTGCCAGCAACGGGGGGGACTACTACGAGCAGTACTTC.

This chain uses TRBV6-2 or TRBV6-3 with TRBJ2-5; either TRBD1 or TRBD2 may supply D (6 bases each). This CDR3 has 14 residues. Germline V gene sequence: CDR1 MNHEY, CDR2 SVGEGT. With 2 bases removed from V and 3 bases from J, the gap between germline ends came to 10 bases. Here the CDR3 DNA reads TGTGCCAGCAGTTACGTGGGGGGCGAAGAGACCCAGTACTTC. This translates into CASSYVGGEETQYF.

The chain links TRBV5-6 to TRBJ1-2; the match to TRBD1 covers 7 bases. This CDR3 is built from 14 residues. V trimming: 4 bases; J trimming: 4 bases; junction bases outside the gene matches: 7. The germline V gene encodes CDR1 SGHDT and CDR2 YYEEEE. The CDR3 DNA sequence: TGTGCCAGCAGCCAGACAGGGTCCCTCTATGGCTACACCTTC. Translation gives CASSQTGSLYGYTF.

This clonotype appeared a few times. The gene calls are TRBV13 and TRBJ1-1; D perhaps matches TRBD1 (5 bases). The CDR3 runs 15 residues. Germline CDR1 and CDR2: PRHDT and FYEKMQ (reference sequence). The V and J ends lost 5 bases and 3 bases respectively, with 16 bases between them. In DNA, the CDR3 is TGTGCCAGCAGCCCATTTCGGGGGGAGTACACTGAAGCTTTCTTT. Its protein is CASSPFRGEYTEAFF.

V usage is TRBV11-2 and J usage is TRBJ2-5; no firm D call. The CDR3 length is 13 residues. Germline V gene lookup returns CDR1 SGHAT and CDR2 FQNNGV. Trimming left V 0 bases short and J 1 base short, with 3 bases between. The CDR3 DNA sequence: TGTGCCAGCAGCTTAGAGAGCCAAGAGACCCAGTACTTC. It codes for CASSLESQETQYF.

Only a few counts were recorded for this clonotype. This sequence joins TRBV6-5 and TRBJ1-6; D is possibly TRBD1 (5 bases). This CDR3 comprises 15 residues. Germline CDR1 MNHEY, CDR2 SVGAGI. Trimming shortened V by 2 bases and J by 8 bases, and 13 bases separated the two germline ends. This chain's CDR3 is CASSYRGGEYSPLHF. As DNA, the CDR3 is TGTGCCAGCAGTTACAGGGGAGGGGAGTATTCACCCCTCCACTTT.

The chain links TRBV4-1 to TRBJ1-5, with a possible D match to TRBD1 (6 bases). V shed 0 bases and J shed 9 bases, with 15 bases lying between them. The germline V gene has CDR1 MGHRA and CDR2 YSYEKL. The length of the CDR3 is 15 residues. In DNA, the CDR3 is TGCGCCAGCAGCCAAGAGGACAGCGGGGCTCCGCCCCAGCATTTT. Translating gives CASSQEDSGAPPQHF.

In this sample, this clonotype turned up a few times. The chain has TRBV3-1 and TRBJ2-7; D gene uncertain. CDR1 is LGHDT and CDR2 is YNNKEL in the germline V gene (reference sequence). V was shortened by 4 bases and J by 3 bases, with 19 bases between the two germline ends. This CDR3 spans 16 amino acids. CDR3 sequence reads: CASSPTWTEINYEQYF. CDR3 DNA sequence: TGTGCCAGCAGCCCTACCTGGACGGAAATCAACTACGAGCAGTACTTC.

This clonotype showed up just a few times. This chain connects TRBV7-2 to TRBJ1-1; 9 bases fit TRBD1. The CDR3 spans 15 residues. Germline loops: CDR1 SGHTA, CDR2 FQGNSA. The V and J ends lost 4 bases and 4 bases, in that order; junction bases with no gene match: 7. The CDR3 bases are TGTGCCAGCAGCTACCGGGACAGGGAGCGCACTGAAGCTTTCTTT. As protein: CASSYRDRERTEAFF.

This clonotype has more than one count but fewer than ten. J is TRBJ2-1 and V is TRBV6-2 or TRBV6-3; the D gene is possibly TRBD2 (7 bases). Germline CDR1 is MNHEY and CDR2 is SVGEGT. The CDR3 totals 15 residues. V lost 4 bases to trimming and J lost 3 bases, with 13 bases between them. The CDR3 DNA follows: TGTGCCAGCAGTTGGGGGGGCGCCTTCTACAATGAGCAGTTCTTC. It codes for CASSWGGAFYNEQFF.

The chain employs TRBV4-2 and TRBJ1-2; D not certain. The V gene's germline CDR1 is LGHNA and CDR2 YNFKEQ. The CDR3 has 14 residues. Trimming removed 4 bases from V and 0 bases from J, with 9 bases in between. The CDR3 loop is CASSPLGTNYGYTF. The CDR3 bases are TGTGCCAGCAGCCCATTAGGGACTAACTATGGCTACACCTTC.

The chain links TRBV12-3 or TRBV12-4 to TRBJ2-7, with a tentative D call TRBD1 (5 bases). The CDR3 sequence is 13 residues long. With 7 bases removed from V and 2 bases from J, the gap between germline ends came to 12 bases. The CDR3 DNA is TGTGCCAGCAAAATGACAGCTACCTACGAGCAGTACTTC. Its protein product is CASKMTATYEQYF.

This clonotype turned up a few times. The rearrangement links TRBV7-2 to TRBJ2-1; 7 bases fit TRBD2. There are 15 residues in the CDR3. Losses at the gene ends were 3 bases for V and 1 base for J; bases not matched to a gene: 3. Germline-derived CDR1 and CDR2 are SGHTA and FQGNSA. CDR3 in amino acids: CASSFLRGSYNEQFF. The CDR3 DNA sequence: TGTGCCAGCAGCTTCTTGCGGGGGTCCTACAATGAGCAGTTCTTC. The whole variable domain, remainder taken from reference TRBV7-2 and TRBJ2-1, is GAGVSQSPSNKVTEKGKDVELRCDPISGHTALYWYRQSLGQGLEFLIYFQGNSAPDKSGLPSDRFSAERTGGSVSTLTIQRTQQEDSAVYLCASSFLRGSYNEQFFGPGTRLTVL.

In this sample, this clonotype turned up a few times. This rearrangement joins TRBV27 to TRBJ2-3, with no clear D. CDR3 length: 11 residues. V was clipped by 2 bases and J by 9 bases, with 6 bases between them. The V gene's germline CDR1 is MNHEY and CDR2 SMNVEV (reference sequence). CDR3 sequence (DNA): TGTGCCAGCAGTTTAAAGGGCACGCAGTATTTT. Protein sequence: CASSLKGTQYF.

The gene calls are TRBV12-3 or TRBV12-4 and TRBJ2-7, with no clear D. V was clipped by 2 bases and J by 3 bases, with 11 bases between them. The CDR3 is 14 residues long. The CDR3 protein is CASSLSGAFYEQYF. The CDR3 nucleotides read TGTGCCAGCAGTTTATCGGGCGCATTCTACGAGCAGTACTTC.

This chain joins TRBV19 and TRBJ2-7; tentative D call: TRBD2 (6 bases). The V end was cut by 6 bases, the J end by 1 base, with 10 bases between. The germline V gene has CDR1 LNHDA and CDR2 SQIVND (reference sequence). This CDR3 is built from 13 residues. CDR3 protein: CASSRGTSYEQYF. The CDR3 DNA reads as TGTGCCAGTAGCCGCGGGACTTCCTACGAGCAGTACTTC.